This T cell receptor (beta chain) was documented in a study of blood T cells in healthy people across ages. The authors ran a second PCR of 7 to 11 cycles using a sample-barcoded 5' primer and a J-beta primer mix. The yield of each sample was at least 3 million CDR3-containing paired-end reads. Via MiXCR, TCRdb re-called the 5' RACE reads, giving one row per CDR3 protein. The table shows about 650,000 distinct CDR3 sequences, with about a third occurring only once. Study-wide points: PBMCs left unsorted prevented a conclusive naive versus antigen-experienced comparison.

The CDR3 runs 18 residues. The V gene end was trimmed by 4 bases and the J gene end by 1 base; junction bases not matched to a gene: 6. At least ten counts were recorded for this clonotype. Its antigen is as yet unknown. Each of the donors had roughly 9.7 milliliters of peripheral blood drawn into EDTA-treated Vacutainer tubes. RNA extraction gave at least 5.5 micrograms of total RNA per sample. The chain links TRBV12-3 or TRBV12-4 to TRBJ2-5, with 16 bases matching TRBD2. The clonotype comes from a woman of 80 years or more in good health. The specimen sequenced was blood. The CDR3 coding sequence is TGTGCCAGCAGTTCGCCGGGACTAGCGGGGGGGATCCAAGAGACCCAGTACTTC. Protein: CASSSPGLAGGIQETQYF.